The 29 T cell receptor beta chains listed next were all sequenced from one sample in a study of response to subunit inactivated influenza vaccine. TCRdb re-called the RT-PCR reads with MiXCR, one entry per CDR3 protein. The profile shows roughly 700,000 distinct CDR3 sequences, roughly 14% of them singletons. The specimen comprised PBMCs from blood, sampled 14 days before vaccination. The receptors originated from a man aged 50 or older who received an inactivated influenza vaccine.

This clonotype was seen only a few times. The chain couples TRBV5-6 to TRBJ2-3; TRBD2 matches at 15 bases. This CDR3 is built from 16 residues. CDR1 is SGHDT and CDR2 is YYEEEE in the germline V gene. The V and J ends lost 3 bases and 6 bases, in that order; junction bases with no gene match: 5. In nucleotides, the CDR3 is TGTGCCAGCAGCTACGGACTAGCGGGAGGGCCGGATACGCAGTATTTT. Translated, it gives CASSYGLAGGPDTQYF.

This clonotype was observed a few times. V usage is TRBV28 and J usage is TRBJ2-5, with 9 bases lining up with TRBD2. CDR1 and CDR2 from the germline V gene are MDHEN and SYDVKM. CDR3 length: 18 amino acids. The trim removed 7 bases at V and 1 base at J, leaving 16 bases unmatched. CDR3 region: CASNPPRKREVPQETQYF. The CDR3 bases are TGTGCCAGCAACCCGCCACGGAAGCGGGAGGTCCCCCAAGAGACCCAGTACTTC.

This clonotype has ten or more counts. This chain links TRBV29-1 with TRBJ2-6; no reliable D call. V was shortened by 0 bases and J by 4 bases, with 13 bases between the two germline ends. The CDR3 contains 16 residues. Germline values: CDR1 SQVTM, CDR2 ANQGSEA. The CDR3 is CSVEEHARYGANVLTF. CDR3 DNA: TGCAGCGTTGAAGAACATGCTAGGTACGGGGCCAACGTCCTGACTTTC.

This sequence joins TRBV5-1 and TRBJ2-7, with TRBD1 as a possible D gene (5 bases). Trimming took off 0 bases at V and 3 bases at J, with 10 bases between the two ends. Germline-derived CDR1 and CDR2 are SGHRS and YFSETQ. The CDR3 runs 14 residues. CDR3 region: CASSLDSGIYEQYF. CDR3 bases: TGCGCCAGCAGCTTGGATTCAGGGATCTACGAGCAGTACTTC.

The table lists this clonotype with a few counts. Germline is not matched at one junction end, which may reflect a read error. The CDR3 protein is CASSQVQGAFFF. CDR3 sequence (DNA): TGTGCCAGCAGCCAAGTACAGGGGGCGTTCTTCTTC. The gene calls are TRBV14 and TRBJ2-7; 9 bases align to TRBD1. The CDR3 is made up of 12 amino acids. Germline CDR1 SGHDN, CDR2 FVKESK. Variable domain in full (rest from reference TRBV14 and TRBJ2-7): EAGVTQFPSHSVIEKGQTVTLRCDPISGHDNLYWYRRVMGKEIKFLLHFVKESKQDESGMPNNRFLAERTGGTYSTLKVQPAELEDSGVYFCASSQVQGAFFFGPGTRLTVT.

In its sample, this clonotype was seen a few times. The genes are TRBV4-2 and TRBJ2-4; weak D call: TRBD2 (6 bases). V lost 3 bases to trimming and J lost 0 bases, with 12 bases between them. Germline V lookup: CDR1 LGHNA, CDR2 YNFKEQ. The CDR3 is 16 residues long. CDR3 nucleotides: TGTGCCAGCAGCCACCGGGCGGGACTAGCCAAAAACATTCAGTACTTC. It codes for CASSHRAGLAKNIQYF.

In this sample, this clonotype turned up once. The chain couples TRBV7-2 to TRBJ2-7, with 9 bases aligning to TRBD2. CDR1 SGHTA and CDR2 FQGNSA come from the germline V gene. V shed 7 bases, J shed 5 bases, and the junction held 9 bases outside the gene matches. The CDR3 consists of 14 residues. The DNA of the CDR3 is TGTGCCAGCACCCTTCGAGCGGGGGGCAACGAGCAGTACTTC. Its protein product is CASTLRAGGNEQYF. Combining the CDR3 with reference TRBV7-2 and TRBJ2-7 gives the whole variable domain GAGVSQSPSNKVTEKGKDVELRCDPISGHTALYWYRQSLGQGLEFLIYFQGNSAPDKSGLPSDRFSAERTGGSVSTLTIQRTQQEDSAVYLCASTLRAGGNEQYFGPGTRLTVT.

This clonotype was picked up many times. V gene TRBV12-3 or TRBV12-4 combines with J gene TRBJ1-3; D call uncertain. Trimming left V 3 bases short and J 3 bases short, with 9 bases between. The CDR3 has 14 residues. CDR3 nucleotides: TGTGCCAGCAGTTTTCCGCAAAGTGGAAACACCATATATTTT. It is translated as CASSFPQSGNTIYF.

This clonotype was counted at least ten times. The chain combines TRBV20-1 with TRBJ2-7; D possibly corresponds to TRBD1 (5 bases). Germline V gene sequence: CDR1 DFQATT, CDR2 SNEGSKA (reference sequence). There are 13 residues in the CDR3. Trimming removed 5 bases at V and 1 base at J, with 12 bases between. The CDR3 loop reads CSAPKQDSYEQYF. CDR3 coding DNA: TGCAGTGCTCCAAAACAGGATTCCTACGAGCAGTACTTC.

The rearrangement joins TRBV2 to TRBJ2-7; 7 bases match TRBD1. The germline gives CDR1 SNHLY, CDR2 FYNNEI. The V segment lost 3 bases and the J segment 2 bases; nucleotides outside the gene matches: 1. The CDR3 is 13 amino acids. The CDR3 loop is CASSDDRAYEQYF. The CDR3 DNA is TGTGCCAGCAGTGACGACAGGGCCTACGAGCAGTACTTC.

Concerning this clonotype: This sequence may be a read error, since a much larger clone differs from it by one base. The chain links TRBV12-3 or TRBV12-4 to TRBJ1-1, with D perhaps TRBD1 (6 bases). The CDR3 extends over 20 amino acids. The CDR3 reads CVSSFGDWGRTLVEDTEAFF. Here the CDR3 DNA reads TGTGTCAGCAGTTTCGGGGATTGGGGGCGGACCTTAGTGGAGGACACTGAAGCTTTCTTT.

The chain uses TRBV4-2 and TRBJ1-4; TRBD1 aligns across 7 bases. The V segment lost 1 base and the J segment 8 bases; nucleotides outside the gene matches: 7. There are 15 residues in the CDR3. Germline-derived CDR1 and CDR2 are LGHNA and YNFKEQ. CDR3 region: CASSQAGQRGEKLFF. In DNA, the CDR3 is TGTGCCAGCAGCCAAGCGGGACAGCGGGGAGAAAAACTGTTTTTT.

This clonotype was observed a handful of times. The chain joins TRBV30 to TRBJ2-5; D is unclear. Trimming stripped 1 base from V and 4 bases from J, with 10 bases between. The CDR3 totals 13 residues. From germline, CDR1 is GTSNPN and CDR2 SVGIG (reference sequence). In DNA form, the CDR3 reads TGTGCCTGGAGTGGAACAGCGAGAGAGACCCAGTACTTC. Translating gives CAWSGTARETQYF.

This clonotype was detected only once. The CDR3: CASSLGLMGLAHTDTQYF. In DNA, the CDR3 is TGCGCCAGCAGCTTGGGATTGATGGGACTAGCCCACACAGATACGCAGTATTTT. The J gene is TRBJ2-3, the V gene TRBV5-1; TRBD2 agrees at 9 bases. Germline-derived CDR1 and CDR2 are SGHRS and YFSETQ. CDR3 length: 18 amino acids. V shed 0 bases, J shed 2 bases, and the junction held 10 bases outside the gene matches.

The sample holds a few counts of this clonotype. This chain connects TRBV12-3 or TRBV12-4 to TRBJ1-1; 7 bases match TRBD1. The CDR3 consists of 17 residues. V gave up 3 bases and J gave up 4 bases; unmatched junction bases: 14. The CDR3 spells CASSFVAGGFRSTEAFF. The CDR3 bases are TGTGCCAGCAGTTTTGTAGCAGGGGGTTTTAGGAGCACTGAAGCTTTCTTT.

This clonotype was counted only a few times. The rearrangement links TRBV5-1 to TRBJ2-7; possibly TRBD1 for D (5 bases). The germline V and J ends were trimmed by 2 bases and 2 bases, with 11 bases remaining between them. Germline CDR1 and CDR2: SGHRS and YFSETQ. This CDR3 spans 14 amino acids. CDR3 nucleotide sequence: TGCGCCAGCAGCTTTGGGGCACCCCCCTACGAGCAGTACTTC. It yields the protein CASSFGAPPYEQYF.

This clonotype was counted only a few times. The rearrangement joins TRBV9 to TRBJ2-3; D remains unclear. This CDR3 comprises 15 residues. Trimming took 0 bases from V and 0 from J, leaving 8 bases between them. CDR1 is SGDLS and CDR2 is YYNGEE in the germline V gene. The CDR3 region has the DNA TGTGCCAGCAGCGTAGAAGGTGTTAGCACAGATACGCAGTATTTT. Its translation is CASSVEGVSTDTQYF.

A note on this clonotype: One junction end does not reproduce the germline sequence, and a read error may be involved. The genes are TRBV7-9 and TRBJ2-5; 8 bases are a match to TRBD2. Germline V gene data show CDR1 as SEHNR and CDR2 as FQNEAQ (reference sequence). This CDR3 contains 13 residues. In DNA, the CDR3 is TGTGCCAGCAGCGTAGCGGGGAAAGAGACCCAGTACTTC. It translates to CASSVAGKETQYF.

The gene calls are TRBV15 and TRBJ2-7, with 8 nucleotides matching TRBD2. V dropped 2 bases and J dropped 4; count of bases not matched to a gene: 7. The germline V gene encodes CDR1 LNHNV and CDR2 YYDKDF (reference sequence). The CDR3 is 15 amino acids. The CDR3 nucleotides read TGTGCCACCAGCAGACCACGGGAGGGCCATTACGAGCAGTACTTC. Its translation: CATSRPREGHYEQYF. Looking up the rest from reference TRBV15 and TRBJ2-7 gives the full variable domain: DAMVIQNPRYQVTQFGKPVTLSCSQTLNHNVMYWYQQKSSQAPKLLFHYYDKDFNNEADTPDNFQSRRPNTSFCFLDIRSPGLGDTAMYLCATSRPREGHYEQYFGPGTRLTVT.

The gene calls are TRBV29-1 and TRBJ2-7, with D uncertain. The CDR3 spans 14 residues. V gave up 2 bases and J gave up 1 base, with 12 bases separating them. Germline loops: CDR1 SQVTM, CDR2 ANQGSEA. This CDR3 reads CSVETPAPSYEQYF. CDR3 bases: TGCAGCGTTGAAACACCCGCGCCATCCTACGAGCAGTACTTC.

This clonotype was seen more than once but under ten times. The chain employs TRBV14 and TRBJ2-3; 8 bases are a match to TRBD1. V shed 2 bases and J 4 bases; nucleotides not matched to a gene: 2. Germline assignment: CDR1 SGHDN and CDR2 FVKESK. CDR3 size: 14 residues. CDR3 region: CASSQLQGADTQYF. The CDR3 region has the DNA TGTGCCAGCAGCCAATTACAGGGGGCAGATACGCAGTATTTT.

This clonotype has more than one count but fewer than ten. The chain couples TRBV20-1 to TRBJ2-7, with 10 bases identical to TRBD2. Germline trimming cut 3 bases from V and 3 bases from J; bases unmatched to any gene: 8. This CDR3 spans 15 amino acids. The germline V gene has CDR1 DFQATT and CDR2 SNEGSKA (reference sequence). The CDR3 protein is CSARETSGSLYEQYF. Here the CDR3 DNA reads TGCAGTGCTAGGGAGACTAGCGGGTCCCTCTACGAGCAGTACTTC.

The chain is built from TRBV24-1 and TRBJ1-2; 7 positions agree with TRBD1. Germline CDR1 and CDR2: KGHDR and SFDVKD. J was trimmed by 2 bases and V by 6 bases; bases with no gene match: 5. The CDR3 contains 14 residues. In nucleotides, the CDR3 is TGTGCCACCAGTCCGGGGACAGTCAACTATGGCTACACCTTC. Translating gives CATSPGTVNYGYTF.

V and J are TRBV19 and TRBJ1-2; D possibly corresponds to TRBD1 (5 bases). CDR3 size: 14 residues. CDR1 and CDR2 (germline): LNHDA, SQIVND (reference sequence). Between the trimmed V and J ends, which lost 8 bases and 0 bases, there was a span of 13 bases. The CDR3 loop reads CASLNQQANYGYTF. DNA of the CDR3: TGTGCCAGTCTGAACCAACAGGCTAACTATGGCTACACCTTC. The complete variable domain, with remaining parts taken from reference TRBV19 and TRBJ1-2, reads DGGITQSPKYLFRKEGQNVTLSCEQNLNHDAMYWYRQDPGQGLRLIYYSQIVNDFQKGDIAEGYSVSREKKESFPLTVTSAQKNPTAFYLCASLNQQANYGYTFGSGTRLTVV.

CDR3 nucleotide sequence: TGCAGCGTTGGGACAGGGACTGATGGCGAGCAGTACTTC. Translation gives CSVGTGTDGEQYF. The rearrangement joins TRBV29-1 to TRBJ2-7, with 8 bases matching TRBD1. The ends lost 4 bases at V and 6 bases at J; junction bases unmatched: 8. The germline CDR1 and CDR2 sequences are SQVTM and ANQGSEA. The CDR3 is made up of 13 amino acids.

The rearrangement links TRBV18 to TRBJ2-3; D unclear. V was trimmed by 4 bases and J by 2 bases, leaving 13 bases between them. Germline V lookup: CDR1 KGHSH, CDR2 LQKENI. The CDR3 totals 15 residues. The CDR3 loop reads CASSRDHSPTDTQYF. The DNA of the CDR3 is TGTGCCAGCTCACGTGACCACAGCCCCACAGATACGCAGTATTTT.

This clonotype appeared many times. This chain connects TRBV5-1 to TRBJ1-1, with D unclear. Germline-derived CDR1 and CDR2 are SGHRS and YFSETQ. CDR3 length equals 13 residues. Trimming took 3 bases from V and 1 from J, leaving 7 bases between them. Written as DNA, the CDR3 is TGCGCCAGCAGCTGGAACCAGAACACTGAAGCTTTCTTT. Translating it yields CASSWNQNTEAFF.

In its sample, this clonotype was seen a few times. The gene calls are TRBV7-2 and TRBJ2-5; D uncertain. The CDR3 spans 14 residues. Germline V gene sequence: CDR1 SGHTA, CDR2 FQGNSA. The ends were cut back, 5 bases at V and 4 bases at J, with 14 bases in the middle. Here the CDR3 reads CASSHHTPPETQYF. DNA of the CDR3: TGTGCCAGCAGCCATCATACCCCCCCAGAGACCCAGTACTTC.

This clonotype was detected only a few times. The chain carries TRBV6-2 or TRBV6-3 and TRBJ2-7, with TRBD1 as a possible D gene (5 bases). The CDR3 is made up of 17 amino acids. Trimming took 6 bases from V and 4 from J, leaving 25 bases between them. In germline, CDR1 is MNHEY, CDR2 SVGEGT. The CDR3 is CASRVQVGRNEPYEQYF. The CDR3 region has the DNA TGTGCCAGCAGGGTACAGGTCGGGCGTAATGAACCTTACGAGCAGTACTTC.